There are many counts of the clone carrying this T cell receptor beta chain. The data are from a study of regulatory T cells in long-lasting Graves disease. Study details: Less than 3 months of antithyroid drugs had been taken by newly diagnosed Graves' patients.

Germline CDR1 reads SGHTA; CDR2 reads FQGNSA. Trimming left V 6 bases short and J 4 bases short, with 6 bases between. This CDR3 comprises 11 residues. Sequencing libraries for TCR beta were prepared with iRepertoire HTBI primers and Arm-PCR of CDR3 regions. TCRdb reanalysed the multiplex PCR reads using MiXCR and keeps one entry per CDR3 protein. This table has just over 600,000 distinct CDR3 sequences, under 20% appearing once. Specified time point: newly diagnosed GD, antithyroid drugs for less than 3 months. PBMC RNA served as the TCR library source. As a group, patients came from one endocrinology department in Xi'an, China. This sample was shared with a second study, whose subject was T cells in Graves' hyperthyroidism and ophthalmopathy. Per that paper: Uncontrolled infection, other autoimmune disease, pregnancy or lactation excluded patients.

The chain is built from TRBV7-2 and TRBJ1-2; no clear D. The TCR sequence derives from a woman aged 25 to 39 with Graves disease. The sample here was peripheral blood mononuclear cells (PBMCs), taken at new diagnosis, from a patient treated with antithyroid drugs. This CDR3 is CASSWTYGYTF. The CDR3 bases are TGTGCCAGCAGTTGGACCTATGGCTACACCTTC.